This entry is about one TCR beta chain. Only in-frame clones appear in the TCRdb table, and some are missing; sequencing was by immunoSEQ multiplex PCR. Of roughly 120,000 clones detected, around 80% appear once; the ten largest clones hold approximately 1.8%. The CDR3 has 16 residues. V shed 2 bases and J 4 bases; nucleotides not matched to a gene: 6. Germline CDR1 and CDR2: WSHSY and SAAADI. The data were obtained in a study of blood T cell repertoires in COVID-19. This clonotype originated in an older man with acute or convalescent COVID-19. The genes are TRBV10-2 and TRBJ1-2; 11 bases are shared with TRBD1. Material: peripheral blood. In nucleotides, the CDR3 is TGCGCCAGCAGTGAGACGGACAGGGGGCTGGCCTATGGCTACACCTTC. Amino acid sequence: CASSETDRGLAYGYTF.